This T cell receptor beta chain emerged from a study of T-cell memory formation after mild COVID-19. There are 17 residues in the CDR3. Germline CDR1 reads SGHRS; CDR2 reads YFSETQ. J lost 2 bases, V lost 0 bases, and 5 bases had no gene match. It was 5'RACE with constant-segment primers that produced the TCR alpha and TCR beta cDNA libraries, which carried sample barcodes and UMIs. TCRdb reprocessed the 5' RACE reads with MiXCR, giving one entry per CDR3 protein. The table has about 270,000 distinct CDR3 sequences, about 17% seen once. Sequencing input: PBMCs or a T cell subset sorted from them (not recorded which). The sequence came from a man between 18 and 29 years old who had mild COVID-19 (a few samples of this study predate the infection). Cell type and time point are not known. The chain couples TRBV5-1 to TRBJ1-6; 7 nucleotides line up with TRBD1. The CDR3 region is CASSLVYRGPYNSPLHF. The CDR3 DNA sequence: TGCGCCAGCAGCTTGGTCTACAGGGGACCCTATAATTCACCCCTCCACTTT.